The 32 T cell receptor beta chains below come from one sample, sequenced in a study of shared clonotypes between healthy human individuals. Data came from immunoSEQ multiplex PCR; TCRdb stores just in-frame clones and leaves some out. The table has millions of clones, more than 85% seen once. The source material was naive CD4+ T cells from PBMCs. Stated subset: CD45RA+ positively selected. The origin of the receptors is a man between 18 and 35 years old in good health. Some clones in this sample may be carry-over from other donors' samples.

The chain carries TRBV7-2 and TRBJ2-5; 8 nucleotides line up with TRBD2. The CDR3 has 16 amino acids. V was clipped by 2 bases and J by 2 bases; unmatched bases: 7. Germline V gene sequence: CDR1 SGHTA, CDR2 FQGNSA. CDR3 protein: CASSLWTGGIQETQYF. The CDR3, as DNA: TGTGCCAGCAGCTTATGGACGGGGGGGATACAAGAGACCCAGTACTTC.

The chain employs TRBV5-1 and TRBJ2-1; 7 bases are a match to TRBD1. There are 15 residues in the CDR3. CDR1 and CDR2 from the germline V gene are SGHRS and YFSETQ. J lost 5 bases, V lost 4 bases, and 9 bases had no gene match. In nucleotides, the CDR3 is TGCGCCAGCAGCCGGGGACAGCAGCCAGACAATGAGCAGTTCTTC. It codes for CASSRGQQPDNEQFF.

V and J are TRBV19 and TRBJ1-4; 8 bases align to TRBD1. The V and J ends lost 6 bases and 13 bases, in that order; junction bases with no gene match: 13. The CDR3 length is 14 residues. Germline values: CDR1 LNHDA, CDR2 SQIVND (reference sequence). The CDR3 loop is CASRGQGEPGGLFF. The CDR3 DNA sequence: TGTGCCAGTAGAGGACAGGGAGAGCCCGGGGGACTGTTTTTT.

This clone showed up just a few times. The chain has TRBV15 and TRBJ1-1; D gene unclear. This CDR3 is built from 13 residues. With 1 base removed from V and 8 bases from J, the gap between germline ends came to 11 bases. The germline gives CDR1 LNHNV, CDR2 YYDKDF (reference sequence). This chain's CDR3 is CATSRVWAEEAFF. In DNA form, the CDR3 reads TGTGCCACCAGCAGAGTATGGGCCGAAGAAGCTTTCTTT.

The V and J genes are TRBV28 and TRBJ2-1; D remains ambiguous. The CDR3 length is 11 residues. Germline lookup yields CDR1 MDHEN and CDR2 SYDVKM. Trimming cost V 3 bases and J 10 bases, with 7 bases left between them. The CDR3 loop is CASSFVGEQFF. As DNA, the CDR3 is TGTGCCAGCAGTTTTGTCGGGGAGCAGTTCTTC.

This chain links TRBV28 with TRBJ2-5; TRBD2 agrees at 7 bases. Unmatched junction bases numbered 8, after V lost 8 bases and J lost 2 bases. The germline gives CDR1 MDHEN, CDR2 SYDVKM. The CDR3 is 14 residues long. CDR3 coding DNA: TGTGCCAGCGGTCGACTAGCAGGGCAAGAGACCCAGTACTTC. Its translation is CASGRLAGQETQYF. Complete variable domain (other parts from reference TRBV28 and TRBJ2-5): DVKVTQSSRYLVKRTGEKVFLECVQDMDHENMFWYRQDPGLGLRLIYFSYDVKMKEKGDIPEGYSVSREKKERFSLILESASTNQTSMYLCASGRLAGQETQYFGPGTRLLVL.

The V call is TRBV7-9, the J call TRBJ2-2, with D unresolved. The CDR3 spans 12 residues. The germline V gene encodes CDR1 SEHNR and CDR2 FQNEAQ (reference sequence). The V gene lost 5 bases and the J gene lost 5 bases, with 6 bases spanning the gap. The CDR3 loop reads CASSPETGELFF. The CDR3, as DNA: TGTGCCAGCAGCCCTGAAACCGGGGAGCTGTTTTTT.

CDR3 loop: CASSPRGRGEGYNEQFF. As DNA, the CDR3 is TGTGCCAGCAGCCCCCGGGGCCGAGGCGAGGGCTACAATGAGCAGTTCTTC. The chain carries TRBV11-2 and TRBJ2-1, with D perhaps given as TRBD1 or TRBD2 (5 bases each). Germline CDR1 reads SGHAT; CDR2 reads FQNNGV. CDR3 length: 17 amino acids. Trimming left V 5 bases short and J 3 bases short, with 20 bases between.

The chain combines TRBV5-4 with TRBJ1-1, with TRBD1 as a possible D gene (5 bases). Germline loops: CDR1 SGHNT, CDR2 YYREEE (reference sequence). CDR3 size: 14 residues. Trimming took off 2 bases at V and 3 bases at J, with 11 bases between the two ends. The CDR3, as DNA: TGTGCCAGCAGCTTTCAGTTGGGGGACACTGAAGCTTTCTTT. Translation: CASSFQLGDTEAFF.

V usage is TRBV4-3 and J usage is TRBJ2-7, with TRBD2 identical over 10 bases. The CDR3 has 15 amino acids. Looked up from germline, CDR1 is LGHNA and CDR2 is YSLEER. The J segment lost 4 bases and the V segment lost 3 bases, leaving 6 bases of the junction unmatched. CDR3 amino acids: CASSHGTSEPYEQYF. Here the CDR3 DNA reads TGCGCCAGCAGCCACGGGACTAGCGAGCCGTACGAGCAGTACTTC.

The genes are TRBV19 and TRBJ2-3; 8 nucleotides align to TRBD2. J was trimmed by 2 bases and V by 5 bases; bases with no gene match: 12. Germline CDR1 and CDR2: LNHDA and SQIVND (reference sequence). The CDR3 has 17 amino acids. The CDR3 DNA reads TGTGCCAGTAGTCCGGCCGCGACTAGCGTTTCCACAGATACGCAGTATTTT. Amino acid sequence: CASSPAATSVSTDTQYF.

The chain employs TRBV7-3 and TRBJ2-1; D remains ambiguous. Per the germline V gene, CDR1 is SGHTA and CDR2 is FQGTGA. The V gene lost 0 bases and the J gene lost 0 bases, with 6 bases spanning the gap. The CDR3 extends over 15 amino acids. In nucleotides, the CDR3 is TGTGCCAGCAGCTTAACCAGCTTCTCCTACAATGAGCAGTTCTTC. Protein product: CASSLTSFSYNEQFF.

This chain joins TRBV27 and TRBJ2-7, with D uncertain. Trimming took 4 bases from V and 0 from J, leaving 13 bases between them. The CDR3 is 15 residues long. CDR1 is MNHEY and CDR2 is SMNVEV in the germline V gene (reference sequence). This CDR3 reads CASSSQIQSSYEQYF. In nucleotides, the CDR3 is TGTGCCAGCAGTTCGCAAATTCAGAGCTCCTACGAGCAGTACTTC.

V is TRBV5-4 and J is TRBJ2-4; a possible D gene is TRBD2 (6 bases). There are 17 residues in the CDR3. Germline CDR1 reads SGHNT; CDR2 reads YYREEE (reference sequence). Trimming left V 2 bases short and J 3 bases short, with 18 bases between. This CDR3 reads CASSFPVKPGGKNIQYF. CDR3 in DNA: TGTGCCAGCAGCTTCCCCGTCAAACCCGGGGGCAAAAACATTCAGTACTTC.

The CDR3 nucleotides read TGTGCCAGTACCTCTTTTAGCAATCAGCCCCAGCATTTT. Translation gives CASTSFSNQPQHF. V is TRBV19 and J is TRBJ1-5; D gene uncertain. Germline CDR1 LNHDA, CDR2 SQIVND (reference sequence). CDR3 length: 13 residues. V lost 7 bases and J lost 0, with 7 bases in between.

J is TRBJ2-7 and V is TRBV27; 9 positions agree with TRBD1. Trimming at V came to 4 bases and at J to 3 bases, leaving 4 bases not matched to a gene. CDR3 length equals 14 residues. Germline CDR1 reads MNHEY; CDR2 reads SMNVEV (reference sequence). The CDR3 region has the DNA TGTGCCAGCAGTTACGGACAGGGGAGCTACGAGCAGTACTTC. Translation: CASSYGQGSYEQYF.

The genes are TRBV18 and TRBJ2-1; TRBD2 matches 10 bases. The CDR3 consists of 16 residues. Germline CDR1 is KGHSH and CDR2 is LQKENI. V lost 1 base to trimming and J lost 7 bases; unmatched junction nucleotides: 7. The CDR3 spells CASSPRSSGSVNEQFF. The CDR3 DNA follows: TGTGCCAGCTCACCACGGTCTAGCGGGAGTGTGAATGAGCAGTTCTTC.

The CDR3 protein is CASSSYREYYGYTF. As DNA, the CDR3 is TGTGCCAGCAGCTCATACAGGGAGTACTATGGCTACACCTTC. The chain links TRBV5-4 to TRBJ1-2; tentative D call: TRBD1 (6 bases). The V gene's germline CDR1 is SGHNT and CDR2 YYREEE (reference sequence). The V and J ends lost 3 bases and 3 bases respectively, with 12 bases between them. There are 14 residues in the CDR3.

The rearrangement links TRBV7-3 to TRBJ2-1; no definite D call. The CDR3 has 13 amino acids. Germline CDR1 and CDR2: SGHTA and FQGTGA. The V end lost 5 bases, the J end lost 7 bases, and 12 bases lay between the germline ends. CDR3 sequence reads: CASSPQTVNEQFF. In DNA, the CDR3 is TGTGCCAGCAGCCCCCAAACTGTGAATGAGCAGTTCTTC. Combining the CDR3 with reference TRBV7-3 and TRBJ2-1 gives the whole variable domain GAGVSQTPSNKVTEKGKYVELRCDPISGHTALYWYRQSLGQGPEFLIYFQGTGAADDSGLPNDRFFAVRPEGSVSTLKIQRTERGDSAVYLCASSPQTVNEQFFGPGTRLTVL.

This sequence joins TRBV28 and TRBJ2-2; 8 bases are a match to TRBD1. V lost 6 bases to trimming and J lost 6 bases; unmatched junction nucleotides: 3. The CDR3 runs to 13 residues. The germline V gene has CDR1 MDHEN and CDR2 SYDVKM. The CDR3 loop reads CASRTGGSGELFF. The CDR3 bases are TGTGCCAGCAGAACAGGGGGTTCCGGGGAGCTGTTTTTT.

The V gene is TRBV4-1, the J gene TRBJ2-5; D not resolved. Trimming removed 1 base from V and 9 bases from J, with 6 bases in between. CDR3 size: 11 residues. The V gene's germline CDR1 is MGHRA and CDR2 YSYEKL. This chain's CDR3 is CASSQAEAQYF. The DNA of the CDR3 is TGCGCCAGCAGCCAAGCTGAGGCCCAGTACTTC.

With respect to this clone: This sample includes further DNA sequences coding for the same CDR3. The chain employs TRBV6-5 and TRBJ2-1; TRBD2 agrees at 13 bases. Trimming removed 4 bases from V and 3 bases from J; junction bases left unmatched: 3. Germline CDR1 reads MNHEY; CDR2 reads SVGAGI. The CDR3 totals 16 residues. As DNA, the CDR3 is TGTGCCAGCAGTTCACGGACTAGCGGGAGCTACAATGAGCAGTTCTTC. As protein: CASSSRTSGSYNEQFF.

The chain links TRBV7-2 to TRBJ2-3, with D perhaps matching TRBD1 (5 bases). Germline V CDR1 and CDR2: SGHTA, FQGNSA. This CDR3 has 14 amino acids. Between the trimmed V and J ends, which lost 1 base and 7 bases, there was a span of 12 bases. CDR3: CASSLVGAVNTQYF. The DNA for the CDR3 is TGTGCCAGCAGCTTAGTAGGGGCAGTCAATACGCAGTATTTT.

The chain joins TRBV10-3 to TRBJ2-6, with no clear D. The V gene's germline CDR1 is ENHRY and CDR2 SYGVKD. This CDR3 comprises 17 residues. V shed 4 bases and J shed 0 bases, with 13 bases lying between them. The CDR3 here is CAISGRGSSSGANVLTF. The CDR3 bases are TGTGCCATCAGTGGGCGTGGGTCGAGCTCTGGGGCCAACGTCCTGACTTTC.

CDR3 loop: CASSLGEGNEQFF. The CDR3 coding sequence is TGCGCCAGCAGCTTAGGGGAGGGGAATGAGCAGTTCTTC. This chain joins TRBV5-1 and TRBJ2-1; TRBD2 aligns across 7 bases. The J segment lost 7 bases and the V segment lost 2 bases, leaving 3 bases of the junction unmatched. The CDR3 is 13 amino acids. The germline V gene has CDR1 SGHRS and CDR2 YFSETQ.

The rearrangement joins TRBV7-8 to TRBJ1-2; D remains unclear. The CDR3 is made up of 13 amino acids. V was clipped by 3 bases and J by 1 base, with 6 bases between them. Germline CDR1 is SGHVS and CDR2 is FQNEAQ. The CDR3 is CASSLDHNYGYTF. The CDR3 DNA follows: TGTGCCAGCAGCTTGGACCATAACTATGGCTACACCTTC.

The chain joins TRBV2 to TRBJ2-3; D is possibly TRBD1 or TRBD2 (5 bases each). CDR1 is SNHLY, CDR2 FYNNEI, per germline. Trimming cost V 9 bases and J 4 bases, with 20 bases left between them. This CDR3 region has 15 residues. For the CDR3, the DNA is TGTGCCAGTACCGGGACCCAACTGACCCCAGATACGCAGTATTTT. It specifies CASTGTQLTPDTQYF.

As to this clone: Other DNA variants within this sample encode the same CDR3. The V call is TRBV5-1, the J call TRBJ1-1; D is perhaps TRBD1 (5 bases). Between the trimmed V and J ends, which lost 3 bases and 5 bases, there was a span of 14 bases. The CDR3 is 14 amino acids. Per germline, CDR1 SGHRS and CDR2 YFSETQ. The CDR3 sequence is CASSSGTGGTEAFF. The CDR3 DNA follows: TGCGCCAGCAGCTCCGGGACGGGGGGGACTGAAGCTTTCTTT.

This sequence joins TRBV5-1 and TRBJ1-1; D gene ambiguous. The CDR3 is 14 residues long. The germline V gene has CDR1 SGHRS and CDR2 YFSETQ. V lost 2 bases to trimming and J lost 1 base, with 9 bases between them. Here the CDR3 DNA reads TGCGCCAGCAGCTTAATAGGGCCGAACACTGAAGCTTTCTTT. Amino acids: CASSLIGPNTEAFF.

This chain connects TRBV25-1 to TRBJ2-5; TRBD2 matches 15 bases. CDR1 and CDR2 from the germline V gene are MGHDK and SYGVNS. J was trimmed by 4 bases and V by 4 bases; bases with no gene match: 7. The CDR3 has 17 residues. CDR3 sequence: CASSGGGTSGRLETQYF. The CDR3 DNA reads as TGTGCCAGCAGTGGGGGGGGGACTAGCGGGAGGCTAGAGACCCAGTACTTC. Using reference TRBV25-1 and TRBJ2-5 for the parts outside the CDR3, the full variable domain is EADIYQTPRYLVIGTGKKITLECSQTMGHDKMYWYQQDPGMELHLIHYSYGVNSTEKGDLSSESTVSRIRTEHFPLTLESARPSHTSQYLCASSGGGTSGRLETQYFGPGTRLLVL.

The gene calls are TRBV4-3 and TRBJ2-1, with 15 bases lining up with TRBD2. With 2 bases clipped from V and 10 bases from J, the junction kept 3 bases outside the gene matches. This CDR3 is built from 15 residues. The germline gives CDR1 LGHNA, CDR2 YSLEER. The CDR3 loop reads CASSQTGTSGREQFF. Written as DNA, the CDR3 is TGCGCCAGCAGCCAAACCGGGACTAGCGGGAGGGAGCAGTTCTTC.

The J gene is TRBJ2-1, the V gene TRBV9, with D maybe TRBD2 (5 bases). The V gene lost 3 bases and the J gene lost 9 bases, with 13 bases spanning the gap. This CDR3 has 13 amino acids. Germline-derived CDR1 and CDR2 are SGDLS and YYNGEE. CDR3 bases: TGTGCCAGCAGCGCCGCGGGTAGTGGTGAGCAGTTCTTC. Amino acid sequence: CASSAAGSGEQFF.